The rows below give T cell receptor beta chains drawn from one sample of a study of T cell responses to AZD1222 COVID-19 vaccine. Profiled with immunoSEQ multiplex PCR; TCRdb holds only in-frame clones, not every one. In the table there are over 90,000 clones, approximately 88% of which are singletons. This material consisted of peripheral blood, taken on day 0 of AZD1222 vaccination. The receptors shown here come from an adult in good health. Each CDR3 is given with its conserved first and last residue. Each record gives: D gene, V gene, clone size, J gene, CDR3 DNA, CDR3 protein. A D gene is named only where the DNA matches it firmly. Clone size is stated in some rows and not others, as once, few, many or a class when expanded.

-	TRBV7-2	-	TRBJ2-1	TGTGCCAGCAGCTTTAGCGCCTACAATGAGCAGTTCTTC	CASSFSAYNEQFF
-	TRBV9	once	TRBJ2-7	TGTGCCAGCAGCGACAGGGATTACCACGAGCAGTACTTC	CASSDRDYHEQYF
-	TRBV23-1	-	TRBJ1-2	TGCGCCAGCAGTCAATCGAGGACAGCCAACTATGGCTACACCTTC	CASSQSRTANYGYTF
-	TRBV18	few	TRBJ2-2	TGTGCCAGCTCACCAGGTAACGGCCCAGAGGAGCTGTTTTTT	CASSPGNGPEELFF
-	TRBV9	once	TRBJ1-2	TGTGCCAGCAGCGGACAGCTTCCCTATGGCTACACCTTC	CASSGQLPYGYTF
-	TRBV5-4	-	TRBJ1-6	TGTGCCAGCAGTCAGGACATGTTTAATTCACCCCTCCACTTT	CASSQDMFNSPLHF
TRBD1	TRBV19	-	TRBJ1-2	TGTGCCAGTAGCAGGAGACTGGAAGGGGGCGCAGTCTATGGCTACACCTTC	CASSRRLEGGAVYGYTF
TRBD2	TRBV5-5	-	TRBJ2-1	TGTGCCAGCAGCTCCAGAAAGACTAGCGGAAATGAGCAGTTCTTC	CASSSRKTSGNEQFF
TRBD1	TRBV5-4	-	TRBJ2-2	TGTGCCAGCAGCTACGACAGGGGGCGCTCCACCGGGGAGCTGTTTTTT	CASSYDRGRSTGELFF
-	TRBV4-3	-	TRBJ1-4	TGCGCCAGCAGCCAAGCCTTCGTGACAGGATCCTCAAGTAATGAAAAACTGTTTTTT	CASSQAFVTGSSSNEKLFF
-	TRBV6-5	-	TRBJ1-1	TGTGCCAGCAGTTACGGGATGAACACTGAAGCTTTCTTT	CASSYGMNTEAFF
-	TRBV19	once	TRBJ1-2	TGTGCCAGTAGTATTCAGGGACCGGGGAGCTATGGCTACACCTTC	CASSIQGPGSYGYTF
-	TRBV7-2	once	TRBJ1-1	TGTGCCAGCAGCTTAGCTCCGGGGGGGGTCACTGAAGCTTTCTTT	CASSLAPGGVTEAFF
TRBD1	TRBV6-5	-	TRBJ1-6	TGTGCCAGCAGTTACTCGGGCAGGGGGACGGGGGGGCCCCTCCACTTT	CASSYSGRGTGGPLHF
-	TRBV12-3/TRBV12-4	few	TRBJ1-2	TGTGCCAGCAGTTCCGACACCTTTGGCGGCTACACCTTC	CASSSDTFGGYTF
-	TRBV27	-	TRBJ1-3	TGTGCCAGCAGTTTAAGTCCCGGGACAGGAAACACCATATATTTT	CASSLSPGTGNTIYF
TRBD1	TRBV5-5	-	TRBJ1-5	TGTGCCAGCAGCCGTTCGCAGGGGGCAGGACAGCCCCAGCATTTT	CASSRSQGAGQPQHF
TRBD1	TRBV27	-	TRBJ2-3	TGTGCCAGCAGCCCGACAGGGCCCCCAGATACGCAGTATTTT	CASSPTGPPDTQYF
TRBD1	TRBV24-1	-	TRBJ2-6	TGTGCCACCAGTGACCACCCGGGACAGGGGGCTGCAGGGGCCAACGTCCTGACTTTC	CATSDHPGQGAAGANVLTF
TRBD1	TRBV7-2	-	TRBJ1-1	TGTGCCAGCAGCGCCAACCTACAGGGGGCGAGGGATACTGAAGCTTTCTTT	CASSANLQGARDTEAFF
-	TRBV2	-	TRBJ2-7	TGTGCCAGCAGGACAGAGGCGTGGGAGCAGTACTTC	CASRTEAWEQYF
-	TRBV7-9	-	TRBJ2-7	TGTGCCAGCGGACCGCAGGGGAGGTACGAGCAGTACTTC	CASGPQGRYEQYF
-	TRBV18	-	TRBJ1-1	TGTGCCAGCTCACCACCAACGGCAGGGGTTAACACTGAAGCTTTCTTT	CASSPPTAGVNTEAFF
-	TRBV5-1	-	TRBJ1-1	TGCGCCAGCAGCTTGACGGGGGAGGCCAACACTGAAGCTTTCTTT	CASSLTGEANTEAFF
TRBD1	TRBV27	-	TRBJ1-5	TGTGCCAGCAGTTCCCTAGGAGGGGGCGACAATCAGCCCCAGCATTTT	CASSSLGGGDNQPQHF
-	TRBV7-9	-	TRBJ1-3	TGTGCCAGCAGCCGCGACAGAAACTCTGGAAACACCATATATTTT	CASSRDRNSGNTIYF
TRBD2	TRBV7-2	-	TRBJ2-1	TGTGCCAGCAGGGGACTAGCGGGGGGGCCGGGTGAGCAGTTCTTC	CASRGLAGGPGEQFF
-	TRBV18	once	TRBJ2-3	TGTGCCAGCTCACCAAACAGCCTTAGCACAGATACGCAGTATTTT	CASSPNSLSTDTQYF
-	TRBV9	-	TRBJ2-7	TGTGCCAGCAGCCCCAAAATACAAGGATCAGGGCAGTACTTC	CASSPKIQGSGQYF
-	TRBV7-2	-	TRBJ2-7	TGTGCCAGCAGCTTAGTTGGGGACGAGCAGTACTTC	CASSLVGDEQYF
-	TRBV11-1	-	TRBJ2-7	TGTGCCAGCAGCTTAGTACTGGAAGAGTTCGACGAGCAGTACTTC	CASSLVLEEFDEQYF
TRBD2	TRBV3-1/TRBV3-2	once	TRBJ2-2	TGTGCCAGCAGCCAAGAAAGTGCAGCGGGAGGGCCCACCGGGGAGCTGTTTTTT	CASSQESAAGGPTGELFF
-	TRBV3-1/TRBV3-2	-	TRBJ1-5	TGTGCCAGCAGCCAAGATGGTAGACGCAATCAGCCCCAGCATTTT	CASSQDGRRNQPQHF
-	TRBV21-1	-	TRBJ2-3	TGTGCCAGATGGACTAGCACAGATACGCAGTATTTT	CARWTSTDTQYF
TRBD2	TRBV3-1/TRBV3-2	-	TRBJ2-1	TGTGCCAGCAGCCAAGAGGTAGCGGGCTACTACAATGAGCAGTTCTTC	CASSQEVAGYYNEQFF
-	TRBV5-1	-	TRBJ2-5	TGCGCCAGCAGCGCCCGGGTCCAAGAGACCCAGTACTTC	CASSARVQETQYF
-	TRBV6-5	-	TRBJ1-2	TGTGCCAGCCACAGGGTTTCAAACTATGGCTACACCTTC	CASHRVSNYGYTF
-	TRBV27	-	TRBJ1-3	TGTGCCAGCAGTTCGTTCTCAGGGAGGAACACCATATATTTT	CASSSFSGRNTIYF
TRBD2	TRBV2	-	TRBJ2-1	TGTGCCAGCAGTGAAATGGCTAGCGGGATCAATGAGCAGTTCTTC	CASSEMASGINEQFF
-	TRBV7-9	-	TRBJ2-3	TGTGCCAGCAGCTTAAAATCCCAGAGTACGGAGACAGATACGCAGTATTTT	CASSLKSQSTETDTQYF
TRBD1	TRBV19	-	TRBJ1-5	TGTGCCAGTAGTATACTTACAGGGGGTGGTCAGCCCCAGCATTTT	CASSILTGGGQPQHF
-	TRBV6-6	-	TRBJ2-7	TGTGCCACCCAGAACGACACTCCCGGGGGCGAGCAGTACTTC	CATQNDTPGGEQYF
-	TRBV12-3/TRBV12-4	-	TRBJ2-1	TGTGCCAGCAGTCCAGGGGTAGGGGGTGAGCAGTTCTTC	CASSPGVGGEQFF
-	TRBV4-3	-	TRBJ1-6	TGCGCCAGCAGCCAACGGGACTCACCCTCCTATAATTCACCCCTCCACTTT	CASSQRDSPSYNSPLHF
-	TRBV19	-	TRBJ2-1	TGTGCCAGTAGTACACAGGGAGGAACCTACAATGAGCAGTTCTTC	CASSTQGGTYNEQFF
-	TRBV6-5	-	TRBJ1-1	TGTGCCAGCGTTTTGGGGGGGGGCAACACTGAAGCTTTCTTT	CASVLGGGNTEAFF
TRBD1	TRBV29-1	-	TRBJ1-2	TGCAGCGGTGGACAGGGGGCGGCTGGCTACACCTTC	CSGGQGAAGYTF
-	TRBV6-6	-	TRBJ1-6	TGTGCCAGCACTCTAACTCGGGATGGTTCACCCCTCCACTTT	CASTLTRDGSPLHF
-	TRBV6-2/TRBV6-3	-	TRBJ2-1	TGTGCCAGCAGTCTCAGGGATGAGCAGTTCTTC	CASSLRDEQFF
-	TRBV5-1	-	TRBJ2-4	TGCGCCAGCAGCTTCCGGGACAAGTACTTC	CASSFRDKYF
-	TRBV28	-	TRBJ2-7	TGTGCCAGCGCAAAGGGGGAACTGTACGAGCAGTACTTC	CASAKGELYEQYF